The rows below give T cell receptor beta chains drawn from one sample of a study of blood T cell repertoires in COVID-19. The table came from immunoSEQ multiplex PCR; TCRdb's copy has only in-frame clones and leaves some out. This table holds approximately 18,000 clones, around 92% found once. The source material was peripheral blood. These receptors were obtained from a human donor in a cohort sampled during active COVID-19. Both conserved end residues are part of each CDR3. Fields, in order: V gene, D gene, clone size, J gene, CDR3 protein, CDR3 DNA. D genes are given only for firm matches. The size field is filled for only some rows; it gives once, few, many or a size class.

>TRBV4-2|TRBD1|NA|TRBJ2-5
CASSLSQGDVQETQYF
TGTGCCAGCAGCCTAAGCCAGGGGGACGTTCAGGAGACCCAGTACTTC
>TRBV6-2/TRBV6-3|TRBD1|NA|TRBJ2-5
CASSTTGGRETQYF
TGTGCCAGCAGTACGACAGGGGGCCGTGAGACCCAGTACTTC
>TRBV29-1|TRBD2|NA|TRBJ2-2
CSVLSGRSNTGELFF
TGCAGCGTTCTTAGCGGGAGGTCGAACACCGGGGAGCTGTTTTTT
>TRBV13|NA|NA|TRBJ2-5
CASTSPEGGDKETQYF
TGTGCCAGCACCTCACCGGAGGGGGGGGACAAAGAGACCCAGTACTTC
>TRBV3-1/TRBV3-2|TRBD1|NA|TRBJ1-4
CASNDRGTGLSEKLFF
TGTGCCAGCAACGACAGGGGCACAGGGTTGAGTGAAAAACTGTTTTTT
>TRBV4-2|TRBD1|NA|TRBJ2-7
CASSPTIQGALYEQYF
TGTGCCAGCAGTCCCACGATACAGGGGGCCCTATACGAGCAGTACTTC
>TRBV29-1|TRBD2|NA|TRBJ2-5
CSVGLAGGETQYF
TGCAGCGTCGGACTAGCGGGGGGAGAGACCCAGTACTTC
>TRBV4-3|TRBD2|NA|TRBJ2-1
CASSRMPSGVSYNEQFF
TGCGCCAGCAGCCGGATGCCAAGCGGGGTGTCCTACAATGAGCAGTTCTTC
>TRBV10-3|TRBD2|NA|TRBJ2-6
CAISEGREGANVLTF
TGTGCCATCAGTGAGGGGAGGGAAGGGGCCAACGTCCTGACTTTC
>TRBV7-9|TRBD1|NA|TRBJ2-7
CASSWTGYEQYF
TGTGCCAGCAGCTGGACAGGGTACGAGCAGTACTTC
>TRBV28|NA|NA|TRBJ2-7
CASSLNNFEQYF
TGTGCCAGCAGTTTAAATAATTTCGAGCAGTACTTC
>TRBV5-6|TRBD2|once|TRBJ2-1
CASSFGLAAYNEQFF
TGTGCCAGCAGCTTTGGACTAGCGGCTTACAATGAGCAGTTCTTC
>TRBV5-1|TRBD1|NA|TRBJ1-4
CASSSGDRGRIEKLFF
TGCGCCAGCAGCTCGGGGGACAGGGGGCGCATTGAAAAACTGTTTTTT
>TRBV7-8|TRBD2|NA|TRBJ2-6
CASSQISGGAFGANVLTF
TGTGCCAGCAGCCAAATTAGCGGGGGGGCCTTTGGGGCCAACGTCCTGACTTTC
>TRBV28|TRBD2|NA|TRBJ2-7
CASSFATSGRAGSSEQYF
TGTGCCAGCAGTTTCGCGACTAGCGGGAGAGCGGGGTCTTCCGAGCAGTACTTC
>TRBV24-1|TRBD1|NA|TRBJ2-5
CATSDRTGGGGQETQYF
TGTGCCACCAGTGATCGTACAGGGGGCGGAGGTCAAGAGACCCAGTACTTC
>TRBV4-1|TRBD1|once|TRBJ1-1
CASSTGTDNMNTEAFF
TGCGCCAGCAGTACCGGGACAGATAACATGAACACTGAAGCTTTCTTT
>TRBV28|NA|NA|TRBJ1-1
CASSSLHKNTEAFF
TGTGCCAGCAGTTCCTTACATAAGAACACTGAAGCTTTCTTT
>TRBV19|TRBD1|few|TRBJ2-3
CASSTPGQGTDTQYF
TGTGCCAGTAGTACCCCGGGACAGGGCACAGATACGCAGTATTTT
>TRBV10-3|NA|NA|TRBJ1-1
CAISPRAGIMNTEAFF
TGTGCCATCAGTCCCAGGGCTGGAATCATGAACACTGAAGCTTTCTTT
>TRBV6-6|NA|NA|TRBJ1-4
CASSYMSRATNEKLFF
TGTGCCAGCAGTTACATGAGTCGGGCAACTAATGAAAAACTGTTTTTT
>TRBV30|NA|NA|TRBJ1-1
CAWRTQGYTEAFF
TGTGCCTGGAGGACTCAGGGTTACACTGAAGCTTTCTTT
>TRBV18|TRBD2|NA|TRBJ2-5
CASSPDAPSGSQETQYF
TGTGCCAGCTCACCAGACGCACCTAGCGGAAGCCAAGAGACCCAGTACTTC
>TRBV9|TRBD1|NA|TRBJ1-1
CASSVQGAAEAFF
TGTGCCAGCAGCGTCCAGGGGGCGGCTGAAGCTTTCTTT
>TRBV27|NA|NA|TRBJ2-7
CASSLASVRVGSSYEQYF
TGTGCCAGCAGTTTAGCGTCCGTGCGGGTCGGGAGCTCCTACGAGCAGTACTTC